This T cell receptor (beta chain) came from a study of T cells in localized non-small cell lung cancer. Losses at the gene ends were 5 bases for V and 2 bases for J; bases not matched to a gene: 5. CDR3 length: 16 amino acids. Germline CDR1 is SGHTA and CDR2 is FQGTGA. Sequenced by immunoSEQ multiplex PCR; TCRdb stores in-frame clones only, minus some. The table has about 59,000 clones, 90% to 95% seen once. The sample was peripheral blood, taken before any cancer treatment. The V call is TRBV7-3, the J call TRBJ2-3; TRBD2 matches at 12 bases. The source of this sequence is a man between 35 and 75 years old with stage I lung adenocarcinoma. CDR3: CASSKGLAGVTDTQYF. In nucleotides, the CDR3 is TGTGCCAGCAGCAAGGGACTAGCGGGTGTCACAGATACGCAGTATTTT.